The 5 T cell receptor beta chains below were found in one sample sequenced in a study of early T cells in non-severe SARS-CoV-2 infection. Each CDR3 protein is one row after TCRdb ran MiXCR on the 5' RACE reads. The sample has around 27,000 distinct CDR3 sequences, about 5.7% seen once. The specimen sequenced was whole blood. These receptors all come from an adult who was a healthcare worker with PCR-confirmed SARS-CoV-2 infection or an uninfected control (not recorded which).

By sample share, this clonotype is medium-sized. This chain uses TRBV6-2 or TRBV6-3 with TRBJ2-3, with 7 bases that match TRBD1. The CDR3 runs 15 residues. Germline trimming cut 6 bases from V and 5 bases from J; bases unmatched to any gene: 11. Germline V gene lookup returns CDR1 MNHEY and CDR2 SVGEGT. The CDR3 here is CASSPSRGPVDTQYF. The CDR3 DNA reads TGTGCCAGCAGCCCCTCGAGGGGGCCGGTAGATACGCAGTATTTT.

The rearrangement uses TRBV10-3 and TRBJ1-3, with D perhaps TRBD1 (6 bases). The CDR3 totals 13 residues. Trimming stripped 5 bases from V and 8 bases from J, with 13 bases between. Germline V lookup: CDR1 ENHRY, CDR2 SYGVKD. The CDR3 here is CAISWGASDTIYF. In DNA, the CDR3 is TGTGCCATCAGTTGGGGGGCCAGCGACACCATATATTTT.

The chain employs TRBV18 and TRBJ2-3; a possible D gene is TRBD2 (6 bases). Germline V gene data show CDR1 as KGHSH and CDR2 as LQKENI. The CDR3 sequence is 15 residues long. The germline V and J ends were trimmed by 2 bases and 5 bases, with 14 bases remaining between them. CDR3 nucleotide sequence: TGTGCCAGCTCACCAAACGGGGGAATAAAAGATACGCAGTATTTT. Translation: CASSPNGGIKDTQYF. The full variable domain, completed using reference TRBV18 and TRBJ2-3, is NAGVMQNPRHLVRRRGQEARLRCSPMKGHSHVYWYRQLPEEGLKFMVYLQKENIIDESGMPKERFSAEFPKEGPSILRIQQVVRGDSAAYFCASSPNGGIKDTQYFGPGTRLTVL.

This clonotype has ten or more counts. The rearrangement links TRBV10-3 to TRBJ2-5; a possible D gene is TRBD2 (7 bases). This CDR3 is built from 13 residues. Germline V gene data show CDR1 as ENHRY and CDR2 as SYGVKD. V lost 8 bases and J lost 1, with 11 bases in between. CDR3 protein: CAIGRGGQETQYF. DNA for the CDR3: TGTGCCATCGGGAGGGGGGGCCAAGAGACCCAGTACTTC.

A few counts support this clonotype. The chain couples TRBV7-8 to TRBJ2-7; TRBD2 agrees at 8 bases. Germline V CDR1 and CDR2: SGHVS, FQNEAQ. The V gene end was trimmed by 7 bases and the J gene end by 3 bases; junction bases not matched to a gene: 20. The length of the CDR3 is 18 residues. This CDR3 reads CASTAHRGLAGKNYEQYF. The CDR3 nucleotides are TGTGCCAGCACCGCACATAGGGGGTTAGCGGGGAAGAACTACGAGCAGTACTTC.